The 5 T cell receptor beta chains below were found in one sample sequenced in a study of cytomegalovirus exposure and HLA in healthy donors. Vbeta (60) and Jbeta (13) primers were used in the PCR. Only in-frame clones appear in the TCRdb table, and some are missing; sequencing was by immunoSEQ multiplex PCR. The repertoire has around 140,000 clones, more than 75% of them found once; the top ten carry less than 2%. What was sequenced was PBMCs. The receptor source for this set is a man aged 40-55 years in good health and CMV-seronegative.

The chain uses TRBV5-4 and TRBJ2-5; 9 bases line up with TRBD1. The germline CDR1 and CDR2 sequences are SGHNT and YYREEE (reference sequence). The ends lost 4 bases at V and 4 bases at J; junction bases unmatched: 8. The CDR3 runs to 15 residues. DNA for the CDR3: TGTGCCAGCAGCACCCAAGGACAGGGGACAGAGACCCAGTACTTC. This codes for CASSTQGQGTETQYF.

This rearrangement joins TRBV28 to TRBJ2-3, with D uncertain. The CDR3 runs to 15 residues. Trimming stripped 11 bases from V and 4 bases from J, with 22 bases between. The germline V gene encodes CDR1 MDHEN and CDR2 SYDVKM. CDR3 nucleotide sequence: TGTGCCGCAATCATCGCCGGGTCCTCCCCAGATACGCAGTATTTT. This encodes CAAIIAGSSPDTQYF.

The chain joins TRBV19 to TRBJ1-5; 12 positions match TRBD1. Trimming at V came to 3 bases and at J to 7 bases, leaving 10 bases not matched to a gene. CDR3 length: 17 amino acids. Germline lookup yields CDR1 LNHDA and CDR2 SQIVND (reference sequence). The CDR3 nucleotides are TGTGCCAGTAGTATTGGGACAGGGGGCTTAAGTTGGCAGCCCCAGCATTTT. This gives the protein CASSIGTGGLSWQPQHF.

The V gene is TRBV4-1, the J gene TRBJ2-7; 11 nucleotides line up with TRBD2. CDR3 length equals 16 residues. CDR1 and CDR2 (germline): MGHRA, YSYEKL. The ends lost 4 bases at V and 5 bases at J; junction bases unmatched: 10. The CDR3 here is CASSRLLAGGADEQYF. In DNA, the CDR3 is TGCGCCAGCAGCCGCCTTCTAGCGGGGGGCGCCGACGAGCAGTACTTC.

This chain connects TRBV30 to TRBJ2-3; 9 nucleotides align to TRBD2. The CDR3 is made up of 15 amino acids. V shed 4 bases, J shed 2 bases, and the junction held 7 bases outside the gene matches. CDR1 is GTSNPN, CDR2 SVGIG, per germline (reference sequence). In DNA, the CDR3 is TGTGCCTGGAACCTGCGGGGGGGCCTCACAGATACGCAGTATTTT. Amino acids: CAWNLRGGLTDTQYF.